The subject of this entry is one T cell receptor (beta chain). Its antigen is not known. These data belong to a study of blood T cells in healthy people across ages. The V gene's germline CDR1 is SNHLY and CDR2 FYNNEI. The germline V and J ends were trimmed by 6 bases and 5 bases, with 16 bases remaining between them. CDR3 length equals 15 residues. General study points: Considered underestimates were the diversity estimates obtained from one million T cells.

It was with a sample-barcoded 5' primer and a J-beta primer mix that a second PCR of about 6 to 12 cycles was run. MiXCR was run by TCRdb on the 5' RACE reads, yielding one entry per CDR3 protein. The sample holds 650,000 to 1,000,000 distinct CDR3 sequences, 35% to 40% seen once. The chain is built from TRBV2 and TRBJ2-2; perhaps D is TRBD1 or TRBD2 (5 bases each). The sequencing sample was made of blood. The sequence derives from a man aged 18 to 30 in good health. CDR3: CASRSWDGLTGELFF. The CDR3 region has the DNA TGTGCCAGCAGGAGCTGGGACGGTTTGACCGGGGAGCTGTTTTTT.